This entry lists 32 T cell receptor beta chains sequenced from one sample in a study of CD8+CD57+ T cells in acquired aplastic anemia. Genomic DNA, the template, was used for profiling of the TCR beta VDJ and CDR3. MiXCR was run by TCRdb on the reads, yielding one entry per CDR3 protein. The repertoire holds more than 200,000 distinct CDR3 sequences, with under 50% as singletons. By flow cytometry, patients selected for sequencing had shown an expansion of CD8+CD57+ cells. Sequencing was performed on sorted CD4+, CD8+, or CD8+CD57+ T cells (not recorded which) from PBMCs. These receptors came from a human donor with aplastic anemia.

This clonotype was counted at least ten times. The CDR3 protein is CASSFSSGGGAGELFF. CDR3 nucleotides: TGTGCCAGCAGTTTCTCTAGCGGGGGGGGCGCCGGGGAGCTGTTTTTT. The rearrangement links TRBV2 to TRBJ2-2, with 12 bases that match TRBD2. CDR3 size: 16 residues. J lost 6 bases, V lost 5 bases, and 7 bases had no gene match. Germline V gives CDR1 SNHLY, CDR2 FYNNEI.

This clonotype was found many times. An end of the junction differs from the germline gene, which may be a read error. As DNA, the CDR3 is TGCAGTGCTAGTCGCCCCCCCACACAGGTTTCCCATGGGTTAGTCTTC. It encodes CSASRPPTQVSHGLVF. The chain is built from TRBV20-1 and TRBJ1-2; possible D gene TRBD1, 5 bases. This CDR3 has 16 amino acids. The germline V gene encodes CDR1 DFQATT and CDR2 SNEGSKA (reference sequence).

This clonotype was detected many times. The V call is TRBV15, the J call TRBJ2-3, with D unclear. CDR1 is LNHNV, CDR2 YYDKDF, per germline (reference sequence). V shed 7 bases and J shed 7 bases, with 15 bases lying between them. This CDR3 is 13 amino acids long. The CDR3 nucleotides are TGTGCCACCACAACCGGGCCCGCAAATACGCAGTATTTT. It codes for CATTTGPANTQYF. The variable domain in full, completed from reference TRBV15 and TRBJ2-3, reads DAMVIQNPRYQVTQFGKPVTLSCSQTLNHNVMYWYQQKSSQAPKLLFHYYDKDFNNEADTPDNFQSRRPNTSFCFLDIRSPGLGDTAMYLCATTTGPANTQYFGPGTRLTVL.

There are many counts of this clonotype. The chain uses TRBV20-1 and TRBJ1-5; D is possibly TRBD1 (5 bases). CDR1 DFQATT and CDR2 SNEGSKA come from the germline V gene (reference sequence). Trimming pared 3 bases from V and 10 bases from J, leaving 22 bases between. The CDR3 is 15 residues long. In nucleotides, the CDR3 is TGCAGTGCTAGTCAGGGAAACGGCCCCAACGTTCCCCAGCATTTT. It encodes CSASQGNGPNVPQHF.

V usage is TRBV9 and J usage is TRBJ1-2, with a possible D match to TRBD1 (5 bases). Trimming cost V 7 bases and J 5 bases, with 18 bases left between them. This CDR3 has 14 residues. Germline CDR1 and CDR2: SGDLS and YYNGEE. This chain's CDR3 is CASAEAEGRYGYTF. CDR3 nucleotides: TGTGCCAGCGCAGAAGCGGAGGGACGTTATGGCTACACCTTC.

The table lists this clonotype with many counts. The rearrangement links TRBV4-2 to TRBJ2-6, with D possibly being TRBD1 (6 bases). Per germline, CDR1 LGHNA and CDR2 YNFKEQ. V was trimmed by 3 bases and J by 4 bases, leaving 10 bases between them. The CDR3 is 15 amino acids. The DNA for the CDR3 is TGTGCCAGCAGCCATGGGACACTCGGGGCCAACGTCCTGACTTTC. Translation: CASSHGTLGANVLTF.

This clonotype appeared a few times. The rearrangement links TRBV28 to TRBJ2-1; TRBD2 matches 10 bases. Germline CDR1 reads MDHEN; CDR2 reads SYDVKM. Unmatched junction bases numbered 7, after V lost 2 bases and J lost 12 bases. The CDR3 sequence is 14 residues long. CDR3 bases: TGTGCCAGCAGTTTAACTAGCGGGGACCGTGGGCAGTTCTTC. Protein sequence: CASSLTSGDRGQFF.

In its sample, this clonotype was seen many times. The V gene is TRBV6-5, the J gene TRBJ1-2, with 7 bases matching TRBD1. CDR1 is MNHEY, CDR2 SVGAGI, per germline. The trim removed 10 bases at V and 4 bases at J, leaving 15 bases unmatched. There are 15 residues in the CDR3. The CDR3 nucleotides are TGTGCCACCCAAACGCTGAAGTCAGGGGGCTATGGCTACACCTTC. It is translated as CATQTLKSGGYGYTF.

On this clonotype itself: One junction end disagrees with the germline gene, perhaps due to a read error. The V and J genes are TRBV12-3 or TRBV12-4 and TRBJ1-1; 7 nucleotides line up with TRBD1. This CDR3 is 14 amino acids long. CDR3 amino acids: CPSRDQGTVTEAFF. Here the CDR3 DNA reads TGCCCCAGCAGGGATCAGGGGACAGTGACTGAAGCTTTCTTT.

There are a few counts of this clonotype. This chain uses TRBV15 with TRBJ1-2, with a tentative D call TRBD1 (5 bases). The CDR3 length is 16 residues. Deletions cut 0 bases from V and 4 bases from J, with 15 bases between. The germline CDR1 and CDR2 sequences are LNHNV and YYDKDF (reference sequence). The CDR3 is CATSRDDGQGGYGYTF. CDR3 coding DNA: TGTGCCACCAGCAGAGATGACGGTCAGGGAGGCTATGGCTACACCTTC.

The J gene is TRBJ1-5, the V gene TRBV12-3 or TRBV12-4; D may be TRBD1 (5 bases). The length of the CDR3 is 16 residues. V lost 6 bases and J lost 4, with 19 bases in between. CDR3 protein: CASSSGTNGGNQPQHF. The CDR3 DNA follows: TGTGCCAGCAGCTCCGGGACCAACGGGGGGAATCAGCCCCAGCATTTT.

Concerning this clonotype: Lacking the conserved final phenylalanine or tryptophan, this CDR3 likely reflects a read error. The chain links TRBV19 to TRBJ1-1; D is possibly TRBD1 (5 bases). There are 13 residues in the CDR3. The V end was cut by 6 bases, the J end by 1 base, with 9 bases between. Germline values: CDR1 LNHDA, CDR2 SQIVND (reference sequence). As DNA, the CDR3 is TGTGCCAGTAGGGACACAACGAACACTGAAGCTTTCCTT. This encodes CASRDTTNTEAFL.

This clonotype was found many times. The chain joins TRBV6-6 to TRBJ1-1; possibly TRBD1 for D (5 bases). This CDR3 is 13 amino acids long. Looked up from germline, CDR1 is MNHNY and CDR2 is SVGAGI (reference sequence). V gave up 0 bases and J gave up 8 bases, with 10 bases separating them. The CDR3 DNA sequence: TGTGCCAGCAGTTACTCTAGGGGTTCGGAAGCTTTCTTT. Translated, it gives CASSYSRGSEAFF.

In this sample, this clonotype turned up many times. The V gene is TRBV5-1, the J gene TRBJ1-2; D not certain. CDR3 length equals 16 residues. Germline V CDR1 and CDR2: SGHRS, YFSETQ. With 5 bases removed from V and 7 bases from J, the gap between germline ends came to 24 bases. The CDR3 sequence: CASRFTYRGLETGYTF. The CDR3 nucleotides are TGCGCCAGCAGATTTACCTACAGAGGTTTAGAGACTGGCTACACCTTC.

This clonotype has a single count. In DNA form, the CDR3 reads TGTGCCAGCAGCCTAAACGACGACAGGGGGCATTCACCCCTCCACTTT. Protein product: CASSLNDDRGHSPLHF. This rearrangement joins TRBV7-6 to TRBJ1-6; 10 bases align to TRBD1. The CDR3 length is 16 residues. V lost 5 bases and J lost 8; bases outside the gene matches: 9. Germline CDR1 SGHVS, CDR2 FNYEAQ.

The rearrangement uses TRBV4-3 and TRBJ1-1; 7 bases agree with TRBD1. CDR1 is LGHNA and CDR2 is YSLEER in the germline V gene. V dropped 3 bases and J dropped 1; count of bases not matched to a gene: 8. The CDR3 contains 16 residues. CDR3 sequence reads: CASSHTPGQTNTEAFF. The CDR3 nucleotides are TGCGCCAGCAGCCACACGCCGGGACAGACGAACACTGAAGCTTTCTTT.

With respect to this clonotype: Possible read error: a much larger clone is one base away. The chain uses TRBV5-1 and TRBJ1-1; D not certain. Trimming took off 0 bases at V and 5 bases at J, with 17 bases between the two ends. This CDR3 is built from 16 residues. CDR1 and CDR2 from the germline V gene are SGHRS and YFSETQ. The CDR3 coding sequence is TGCGCCAGCAGCTTGGACAGTTCGGACGGGTTAACTGAAGCTTTCTTT. Amino acid sequence: CASSLDSSDGLTEAFF.

The chain carries TRBV28 and TRBJ1-3, with a tentative D call TRBD1 (6 bases). Germline V lookup: CDR1 MDHEN, CDR2 SYDVKM. The V end was cut by 10 bases, the J end by 0 bases, with 13 bases between. This CDR3 has 14 residues. The CDR3 region has the DNA TGTGCCATCGAGGGGGTTAACTCTGGAAACACCATATATTTT. Translation: CAIEGVNSGNTIYF.

For this clonotype: Possible read error: a much larger clone is one base away. V usage is TRBV4-2 and J usage is TRBJ2-5; the D is unclear. This CDR3 region has 14 residues. Germline V lookup: CDR1 LGHNA, CDR2 YNFKEQ. CDR3 protein: CASSRSVNQETQHF. CDR3 in DNA: TGTGCCAGCAGCCGCTCGGTAAACCAAGAGACCCAGCACTTC.

This clonotype was observed many times. This chain connects TRBV12-3 or TRBV12-4 to TRBJ2-3, with TRBD1 as a possible D gene (6 bases). Trimming stripped 5 bases from V and 2 bases from J, with 11 bases between. CDR3 size: 14 residues. CDR3 DNA sequence: TGTGCCAGCAGTCAAGACAGGAACACAGATACGCAGTATTTT. It is translated as CASSQDRNTDTQYF.

This chain joins TRBV7-6 and TRBJ1-2; no reliable D call. The CDR3 has 14 amino acids. CDR1 is SGHVS and CDR2 is FNYEAQ in the germline V gene. The germline V and J ends were trimmed by 0 bases and 2 bases, with 7 bases remaining between them. As DNA, the CDR3 is TGTGCCAGCAGCTTAGCGGATACAAACTATGGCTACACCTTC. It encodes CASSLADTNYGYTF.

On this clonotype: One end of the junction fails to match germline, which may point to a read error. This chain joins TRBV3-1 and TRBJ1-3; D call uncertain. The CDR3 contains 13 residues. Germline values: CDR1 LGHDT, CDR2 YNNKEL (reference sequence). The CDR3: CASSQGNGNTVYF. Written as DNA, the CDR3 is TGTGCCAGCAGCCAAGGTAATGGAAACACCGTATATTTT. The whole variable domain, filled in from reference TRBV3-1 and TRBJ1-3, reads DTAVSQTPKYLVTQMGNDKSIKCEQNLGHDTMYWYKQDSKKFLKIMFSYNNKELIINETVPNRFSPKSPDKAHLNLHINSLELGDSAVYFCASSQGNGNTVYFGEGSWLTVV.

J is TRBJ2-2 and V is TRBV5-1; 7 bases match TRBD1. Germline CDR1 and CDR2: SGHRS and YFSETQ. V lost 0 bases, J lost 0 bases, and 8 bases stayed unmatched. This CDR3 comprises 18 residues. DNA of the CDR3: TGCGCCAGCAGCTTGGTCGACAGGGACGCCTCGAACACCGGGGAGCTGTTTTTT. Residues: CASSLVDRDASNTGELFF.

V and J are TRBV5-1 and TRBJ2-7; D could derive from TRBD1 or TRBD2 (5 bases each). CDR3 length: 15 residues. V lost 4 bases, J lost 4 bases, and 18 bases lay in between. Germline lookup yields CDR1 SGHRS and CDR2 YFSETQ. As DNA, the CDR3 is TGCGCCAGCAGCCAGTACGGGACGCAAACTTACGAGCAGTACTTC. This gives the protein CASSQYGTQTYEQYF.

This clonotype was seen at least ten times. This chain uses TRBV19 with TRBJ1-2; weak D call: TRBD1 (5 bases). The germline V gene encodes CDR1 LNHDA and CDR2 SQIVND (reference sequence). V dropped 4 bases and J dropped 3 bases, with 12 bases sitting between them. The CDR3 consists of 14 residues. CDR3 coding DNA: TGTGCCAGTAGTACCCGGACACGCCACTATGGCTACACCTTC. Encoded protein: CASSTRTRHYGYTF.

As for this clonotype: A much larger clone differs from this one at a single base, so this may be a read error. The V gene is TRBV12-3 or TRBV12-4, the J gene TRBJ1-1; D unresolved. CDR3 length equals 14 residues. Trimming shortened V by 5 bases and J by 4 bases, and 14 bases separated the two germline ends. DNA of the CDR3: TGTGCCAGCAGTCCCCGGAGAGATGGCACTGAAGCTTTCTTT. The encoded protein is CASSPRRDGTEAFF.

The sample holds a few counts of this clonotype. It may be a read error: a sequence one base away is much more abundant. Here the CDR3 reads CASSLDTGCSGNTIYF. As DNA, the CDR3 is TGCGCCAGCAGTTTGGATACAGGGTGCTCTGGAAACACCATATATTTT. The chain carries TRBV5-1 and TRBJ1-3; weak D call: TRBD1 (6 bases). CDR3 size: 16 residues. CDR1 SGHRS and CDR2 YFSETQ come from the germline V gene.

V is TRBV4-3 and J is TRBJ1-6; D is possibly TRBD1 (6 bases). Between the trimmed V and J ends, which lost 1 base and 10 bases, there was a span of 20 bases. The CDR3 spans 17 residues. Germline V gene lookup returns CDR1 LGHNA and CDR2 YSLEER. The CDR3 region has the DNA TGCGCCAGCAGCCAAGTTTGGGACACCGAGACGGTCTCACCCCTCCACTTT. Encoded protein: CASSQVWDTETVSPLHF.

This clonotype was seen ten or more times. The V gene is TRBV7-3, the J gene TRBJ2-2, with 9 nucleotides matching TRBD2. CDR3 length: 18 amino acids. The germline gives CDR1 SGHTA, CDR2 FQGTGA. Trimming at V came to 0 bases and at J to 1 base, leaving 6 bases not matched to a gene. The CDR3 loop is CASSLTGSSGENTGELFF. The CDR3 DNA sequence: TGTGCCAGCAGCTTAACGGGGTCTAGCGGGGAGAACACCGGGGAGCTGTTTTTT.

This chain connects TRBV19 to TRBJ1-3; weak D call: TRBD1 (5 bases). CDR1 is LNHDA, CDR2 SQIVND, per germline (reference sequence). Trimming took off 5 bases at V and 5 bases at J, with 10 bases between the two ends. This CDR3 has 13 amino acids. CDR3 in amino acids: CASSEGRRNTIYF. CDR3 coding DNA: TGTGCCAGTAGTGAGGGGCGGAGAAACACCATATATTTT.

The chain joins TRBV12-5 to TRBJ2-6; D is undetermined. Trimming cost V 1 base and J 2 bases, with 12 bases left between them. Germline V gene data show CDR1 as LGHNT and CDR2 as FRNRAP. The CDR3 consists of 17 residues. The CDR3 sequence is CASGLAATNTGANVLTF. The CDR3 nucleotides read TGTGCTAGTGGTTTGGCTGCAACGAACACTGGGGCCAACGTCCTGACTTTC.

This sequence joins TRBV5-1 and TRBJ1-3, with 9 bases fitting TRBD1. CDR1 and CDR2 (germline): SGHRS, YFSETQ. The junction had 11 bases not matched to a gene; V was cut back by 4 bases and J by 9 bases. The CDR3 consists of 15 residues. The CDR3 here is CASSPTGGGVTTIYF. CDR3 DNA sequence: TGCGCCAGCAGCCCTACAGGGGGCGGAGTAACCACCATATATTTT.